These 10 T cell receptor beta chains came from one sample sequenced in a study of tissue T cells after allogeneic stem cell transplantation. Profiled with immunoSEQ multiplex PCR; TCRdb holds only in-frame clones, not every one. In the table there are roughly 51,000 clones, about three quarters of which are singletons. Sequenced sample: sorted cells pooled from one or two spleens. The receptors here all came from a pool of C57BL/6 mice in good health.

A remark on this clone: Gene names are the mouse ones. Read data end 1 residue before the CDR3 end; the end is taken from the germline J gene. This chain joins TRBV1 and TRBJ2-7; 9 positions match TRBD1. The V and J ends lost 2 bases and 0 bases, in that order; junction bases with no gene match: 5. The CDR3 is made up of 16 amino acids. CDR1 is NSQYPW, CDR2 LRSPGD, per germline (reference sequence). The sequenced part of the CDR3 DNA is TGCACCTGCAGTGCACTCAGACAGGGGGTCTCCTATGAACAGTAC. Its translation: CTCSALRQGVSYEQY. The full-length CDR3 reads as CTCSALRQGVSYEQYF.

This clone was recorded only once. Germline and genes: mouse. CDR3 amino acids: CASSDWGNSYNSPLYF. The CDR3 bases that were read are TGTGCCAGCAGTGATTGGGGAAATTCCTATAATTCGCCCCTCTAC. The J gene is TRBJ1-6, the V gene TRBV13-3; no clear D gene. The CDR3 is cut off 1 residue early in the read; its end comes from the germline J gene. TRBJ1-6 qualifies as an ORF whose function is uncertain. The CDR3 extends over 16 amino acids. The V end lost 1 base, the J end lost 0 bases, and 8 bases lay between the germline ends. The V gene's germline CDR1 is NNHDY and CDR2 SYVADS.

A remark on this clone: Each gene name is a mouse one. From the germline J gene comes the end of the CDR3, since the read stops 1 residue before it. V is TRBV16 and J is TRBJ2-1; 10 positions agree with TRBD2. This CDR3 contains 18 residues. The trim removed 0 bases at V and 1 base at J, leaving 6 bases unmatched. Per germline, CDR1 SGHSA and CDR2 FRNQAP. CDR3 sequence: CASSLDNPTGGNYAEQFF. The sequenced CDR3 bases are TGTGCAAGCAGCTTAGATAATCCGACTGGGGGGAACTATGCTGAGCAGTTC. Combining the CDR3 with reference TRBV16 and TRBJ2-1 gives the whole variable domain NAGVIQTPRHKVTGKGQEATLWCEPISGHSAVFWYRQTIVQGLEFLTYFRNQAPIDDSGMPKERFSAQMPNQSHSTLKIQSTQPQDSAVYLCASSLDNPTGGNYAEQFFGPGTRLTVL.

Of note for this clone: Gene names follow the mouse nomenclature. The read gets to within 1 residue of the CDR3 end, and the germline J gene fills in the rest. The genes are TRBV13-3 and TRBJ2-5; 7 bases align to TRBD1. Germline CDR1 is NNHDY and CDR2 is SYVADS. V dropped 6 bases and J dropped 0; count of bases not matched to a gene: 1. The length of the CDR3 is 13 residues. Incomplete CDR3 DNA: TGTGCCAGCACGACAGGGAACCAAGACACCCAGTAC. This sequence encodes CASTTGNQDTQY. The entire CDR3 protein reads CASTTGNQDTQYF. The entire variable domain, with the rest obtained from reference TRBV13-3 and TRBJ2-5, is as follows: EAAVTQSPRSKVAVTGGKVTLSCHQTNNHDYMYWYRQDTGHGLRLIHYSYVADSTEKGDIPDGYKASRPSQENFSLILELASLSQTAVYFCASTTGNQDTQYFGPGTRLLVL.

On this clone itself: The gene symbols are mouse symbols. The read ends 1 residue shy of where the CDR3 ends; the end is completed using the germline J gene. This rearrangement joins TRBV13-1 to TRBJ1-5, with 9 bases matching TRBD1. Germline CDR1 and CDR2: NSHNY and SYGAGN. The V and J ends lost 5 bases and 1 base, in that order; junction bases with no gene match: 4. The CDR3 has 15 residues. The sequenced CDR3 bases are TGTGCCAGCAGATCCGGGACAGGGAACAACCAGGCTCCGCTT. It specifies CASRSGTGNNQAPL. In full, the CDR3 is CASRSGTGNNQAPLF.

A word on this clone: The genes and germline here are from mouse. Read sequence stops 1 residue before the CDR3 end, and the germline J gene provides the missing end. The sample has other DNA sequences that encode this CDR3 too. The V and J genes are TRBV3 and TRBJ1-2, with D possibly being TRBD1 (5 bases). Germline CDR1 is SNHLY and CDR2 is FYNGKV (reference sequence). There are 12 residues in the CDR3. The germline V and J ends were trimmed by 3 bases and 3 bases, with 5 bases remaining between them. The CDR3 bases that were read are TGTGCCAGCAGCTTGGGGGACTCCGACTACACC. This codes for CASSLGDSDYT. Given in full, the CDR3 is CASSLGDSDYTF.

Turning to this clone: Germline and genes: mouse. The read ends 1 residue shy of where the CDR3 ends; the end is completed using the germline J gene. This rearrangement joins TRBV20 to TRBJ2-7; TRBD1 is a possible D gene (6 bases). The CDR3 contains 11 residues. Germline V gene sequence: CDR1 GFQATS, CDR2 STVNSAI. Trimming stripped 2 bases from V and 4 bases from J, with 6 bases between. CDR3 DNA (partial): TGTGGTGCTAGGACAGGGTATGAACAGTAC. This sequence encodes CGARTGYEQY. The full CDR3 sequence reads CGARTGYEQYF.

Points on this clone: The junction differs from germline at one of its ends, possibly a read error. These gene names are mouse names. The read finishes 1 residue shy of the CDR3 end, and the germline J gene is used to complete it. V and J are TRBV29 and TRBJ2-3; 9 bases agree with TRBD1. This CDR3 spans 16 amino acids. In germline, CDR1 is MSHET, CDR2 SYDVDS. This chain's CDR3 is CAGSRTGTGRAETLYF. CDR3 bases read: TGTGCTGGCAGTCGCACCGGGACAGGGCGGGCAGAAACGCTGTAT.

To note about this clone: Mouse names are used for the genes. The read comes to an end 1 residue before the CDR3 does, leaving the germline J gene to fill in the end. This sequence joins TRBV26 and TRBJ1-2; D ambiguous. Between the trimmed V and J ends, which lost 2 bases and 0 bases, there was a span of 7 bases. Germline V gene data show CDR1 as KGHPV and CDR2 as FQNQEV (reference sequence). The length of the CDR3 is 14 residues. CDR3 DNA, as far as it was read: TGTGCCAGCAGTCTGAACAGTCCAAACTCCGACTACACC. Protein: CASSLNSPNSDYT. The whole CDR3 protein is CASSLNSPNSDYTF. The full variable domain, completed using reference TRBV26 and TRBJ1-2, is NSKVIQTPRYLVKGQGQKAKMRCIPEKGHPVVFWYQQNKNNEFKFLINFQNQEVLQQIDMTEKRFSAECPSNSPCSLEIQSSEAGDSALYLCASSLNSPNSDYTFGSGTRLLVI.

This clone was seen once. Here the gene names and germline are mouse. The DNA read from the CDR3 is TGTGCCAGCAGCTACAGGGGGGGGCGTGATGCTGAGCAGTTC. It specifies CASSYRGGRDAEQF. The whole CDR3 protein reads CASSYRGGRDAEQFF. The genes are TRBV4 and TRBJ2-1; TRBD2 is a possible D gene (8 bases). The sequenced fragment ends 1 residue before the CDR3 boundary, so the rest is inferred from the germline J gene. Germline V gives CDR1 LGHDT, CDR2 YNNKQL (reference sequence). The length of the CDR3 is 15 residues. Trimming pared 3 bases from V and 5 bases from J, leaving 14 bases between.